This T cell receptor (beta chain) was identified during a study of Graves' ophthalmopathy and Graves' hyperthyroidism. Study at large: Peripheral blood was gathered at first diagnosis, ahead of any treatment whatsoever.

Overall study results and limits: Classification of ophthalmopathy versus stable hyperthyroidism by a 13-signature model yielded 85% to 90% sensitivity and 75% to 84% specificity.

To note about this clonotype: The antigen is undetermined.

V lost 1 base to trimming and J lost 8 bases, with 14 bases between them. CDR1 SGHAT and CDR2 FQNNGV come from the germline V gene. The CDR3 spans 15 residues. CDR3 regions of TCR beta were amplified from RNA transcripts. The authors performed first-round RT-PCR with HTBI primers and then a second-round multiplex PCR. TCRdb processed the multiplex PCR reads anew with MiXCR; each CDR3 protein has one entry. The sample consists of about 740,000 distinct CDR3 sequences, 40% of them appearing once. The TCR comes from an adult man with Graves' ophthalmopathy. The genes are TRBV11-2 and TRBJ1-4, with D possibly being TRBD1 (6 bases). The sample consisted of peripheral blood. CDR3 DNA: TGTGCCAGCAGCTTAGCTGGGGGGCTGGGGGAAAAACTGTTTTTT. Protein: CASSLAGGLGEKLFF.